This T cell receptor (beta chain) was identified during a study of technical replicates of blood from several donors. TCRdb's copy holds only in-frame clones and misses some; the assay was immunoSEQ multiplex PCR. The profile shows 65,000 to 80,000 clones, 96% of them singletons. V lost 6 bases and J lost 5; bases outside the gene matches: 4. CDR3 length: 14 amino acids. Germline lookup yields CDR1 WNHNN and CDR2 SYGVQD (reference sequence). Sequenced: T cells isolated from PBMCs. The source is a human donor in good health. This chain joins TRBV10-1 and TRBJ2-7; 13 bases are shared with TRBD2. CDR3: CASSTSGRADEQYF. CDR3 bases: TGCGCCAGCAGCACTAGCGGGAGGGCCGACGAGCAGTACTTC.